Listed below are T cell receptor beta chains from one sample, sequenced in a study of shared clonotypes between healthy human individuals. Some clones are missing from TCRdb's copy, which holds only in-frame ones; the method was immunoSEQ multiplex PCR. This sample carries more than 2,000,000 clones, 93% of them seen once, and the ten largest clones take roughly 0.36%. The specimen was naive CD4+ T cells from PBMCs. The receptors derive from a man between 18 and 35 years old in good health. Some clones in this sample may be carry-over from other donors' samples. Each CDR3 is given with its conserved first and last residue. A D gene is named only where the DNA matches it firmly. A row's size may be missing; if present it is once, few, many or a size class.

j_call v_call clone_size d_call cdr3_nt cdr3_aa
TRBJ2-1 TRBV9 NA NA TGTGCCAGCAGCGTAGACACTAGCACTACAAATGAGCAGTTCTTC CASSVDTSTTNEQFF
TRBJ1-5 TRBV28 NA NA TGTGCCAGCAGTACCTCCGGGGGCTTTCGCAATCAGCCCCAGCATTTT CASSTSGGFRNQPQHF
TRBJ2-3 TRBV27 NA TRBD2 TGTGCCAGCATGGCTAGCGGCAAACCAGATACGCAGTATTTT CASMASGKPDTQYF
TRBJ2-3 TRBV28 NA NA TGTGCCAGCAGCTTCGCGCGGGGCACAGATACGCAGTATTTT CASSFARGTDTQYF
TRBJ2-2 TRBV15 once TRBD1 TGTGCCACCAGCAGGGCGGGACAGGGGAACACCGGGGAGCTGTTTTTT CATSRAGQGNTGELFF
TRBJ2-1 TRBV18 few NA TGTGCCAGCTCAGACTACAATGAGCAGTTCTTC CASSDYNEQFF
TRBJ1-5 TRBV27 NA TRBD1 TGTGCCAGCTCCAAGACAGGGTATCAGCCCCAGCATTTT CASSKTGYQPQHF
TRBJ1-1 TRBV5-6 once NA TGTGCCAGCAGCTCTTTCGGCGTCTTAGGGAACACTGAAGCTTTCTTT CASSSFGVLGNTEAFF
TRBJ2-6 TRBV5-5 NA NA TGTGCCAGCAGTCGCTCCTGGAGCTCTGGGGCCAACGTCCTGACTTTC CASSRSWSSGANVLTF
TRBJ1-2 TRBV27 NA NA TGTGCCAGCAGGAAGGAGGGGGTTACTGGCTACACCTTC CASRKEGVTGYTF
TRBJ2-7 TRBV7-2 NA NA TGTGCCAGCAGCTTAGCAGGGGTCCACGAGCAGTACTTC CASSLAGVHEQYF
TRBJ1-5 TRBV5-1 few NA TGCGCCAGCAGCTTGGAGGGCAATAGCAATCAGCCCCAGCATTTT CASSLEGNSNQPQHF
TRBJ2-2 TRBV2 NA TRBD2 TGTGCCAGCAGTGACTGGCGTCTAGCGGGAGAGACCGGGGAGCTGTTTTTT CASSDWRLAGETGELFF
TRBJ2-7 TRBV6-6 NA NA TGTGCCAGCAGTTACTCGGGAGGCCTGACTCCCTACGAGCAGTACTTC CASSYSGGLTPYEQYF
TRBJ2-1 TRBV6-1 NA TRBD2 TGTGCCAGCAGTGTTAGCGGGAACCTTGAGCAGTTCTTC CASSVSGNLEQFF
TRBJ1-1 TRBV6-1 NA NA TGTGCCGGAATAGGGGACGCTCTCGGGGACACTGAAGCTTTCTTT CAGIGDALGDTEAFF
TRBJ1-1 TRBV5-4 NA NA TGTGCCAGCAGCTTACGGGGGCCGAACACTGAAGCTTTCTTT CASSLRGPNTEAFF
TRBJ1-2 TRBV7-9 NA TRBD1 TGTGCCAGCAGCTCGGGACAGGGGTACTATGGCTACACCTTC CASSSGQGYYGYTF
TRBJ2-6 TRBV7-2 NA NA TGTGCCAGCAGCTTAGCGGTTCGGGTTTCCGGGGCCAACGTCCTGACTTTC CASSLAVRVSGANVLTF
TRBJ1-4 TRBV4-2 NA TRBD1 TGTGCCAGCAGCCAACATCCACAGGGGGCTAATGAAAAACTGTTTTTT CASSQHPQGANEKLFF
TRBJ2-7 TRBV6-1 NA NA TGTGCCAGCAGTGACTCCGGGACGGCGGCTCTGGAGCAGTACTTC CASSDSGTAALEQYF
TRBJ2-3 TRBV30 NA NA TGTGCCTGGAGTTCCCCATTAGGGTGGTACACAGATACGCAGTATTTT CAWSSPLGWYTDTQYF
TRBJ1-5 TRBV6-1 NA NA TGTGCCGCTAGCTTCGGACAGCGCAATCAGCCCCAGCATTTT CAASFGQRNQPQHF
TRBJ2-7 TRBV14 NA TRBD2 TGTGCCAGCAGCCAAGATTTGGTGGGGCTAGCGGACTCCTACGAGCAGTACTTC CASSQDLVGLADSYEQYF
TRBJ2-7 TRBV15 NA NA TGTGCCACCAGCAGAGATGCCAGGAAATACGAGCAGTACTTC CATSRDARKYEQYF
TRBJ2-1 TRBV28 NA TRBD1 TGTGCCAGCAGCCAAGGACAGGAGTACAATGAGCAGTTCTTC CASSQGQEYNEQFF
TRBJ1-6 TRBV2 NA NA TGTGCCACTACGCCCTCCTCACCCCTCCACTTT CATTPSSPLHF
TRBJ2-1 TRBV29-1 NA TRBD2 TGCAGCGTTAGCGGGAGGGCCCGCAATGAGCAGTTCTTC CSVSGRARNEQFF
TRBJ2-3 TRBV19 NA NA TGTGCCAGTAGTATAAGGAGGGATGATACGCAGTATTTT CASSIRRDDTQYF
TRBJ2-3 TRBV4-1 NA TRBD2 TGCGCCAGCAGCCTAATTAGGACTAGCGGAGCTAGCACAGATACGCAGTATTTT CASSLIRTSGASTDTQYF
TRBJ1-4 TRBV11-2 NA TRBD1 TGTGCCAGCAGCCTAGACAGGGTCGGAAAACTGTTTTTT CASSLDRVGKLFF
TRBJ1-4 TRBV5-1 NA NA TGCGCCAGCAGCTTTGATCCGGGACCGGTTAATGAAAAACTGTTTTTT CASSFDPGPVNEKLFF
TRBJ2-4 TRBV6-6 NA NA TGTGCCAGCAGACTTAGCTGGACAGCCAAAAACATTCAGTACTTC CASRLSWTAKNIQYF
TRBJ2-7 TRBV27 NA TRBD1 TGTGCCAGCAGTTTATTATCAGGGGGCGGGTACGAGCAGTACTTC CASSLLSGGGYEQYF
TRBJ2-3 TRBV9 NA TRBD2 TGTGCCAGCAGCGGAATAGCGGGAGGCACAGATACGCAGTATTTT CASSGIAGGTDTQYF
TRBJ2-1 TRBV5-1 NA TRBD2 TGCGCCACCACAATGGGGGCTAGCGGGTTGTACAATGAGCAGTTCTTC CATTMGASGLYNEQFF
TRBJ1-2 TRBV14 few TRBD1 TGTGCCAGCAGCCAAGCCCAGGGGGCTTCGTTTGGCTACACCTTC CASSQAQGASFGYTF
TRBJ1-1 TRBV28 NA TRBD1 TGTGCCAGCAGTTCGGACAGGGAGGTGGCTTTCTTT CASSSDREVAFF
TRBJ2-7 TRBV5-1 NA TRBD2 TGCGCCAGCAGCTTGACGACTAGCGCTTCCTACGAGCAGTACTTC CASSLTTSASYEQYF
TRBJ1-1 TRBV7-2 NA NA TGTGCCAGCAGCTTTTTTGCGGCGAACACTGAAGCTTTCTTT CASSFFAANTEAFF
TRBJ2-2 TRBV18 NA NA TGTGCCAGCTCACCACCTCGGACAGCACCACCCTCCACCGGGGAGCTGTTTTTT CASSPPRTAPPSTGELFF
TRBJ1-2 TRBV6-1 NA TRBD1 TGTGCCAGCACGGACAGGGGGAGCTATGGCTACACCTTC CASTDRGSYGYTF
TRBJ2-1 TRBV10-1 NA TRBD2 TGCGCCAGCAGCGATAGCGGGACCTCCTACAATGAGCAGTTCTTC CASSDSGTSYNEQFF
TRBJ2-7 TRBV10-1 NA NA TGCGCCAGCAGTCCACCGGGACTCACTGACGAGCAGTACTTC CASSPPGLTDEQYF
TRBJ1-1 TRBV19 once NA TGTGCCAGTAGTATAGGACCGAGCGCTGAAGCTTTCTTT CASSIGPSAEAFF
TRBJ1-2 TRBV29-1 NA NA TGCAGCGGACCTCCACCAAGACGCCAATCTAACTATGGCTACACCTTC CSGPPPRRQSNYGYTF
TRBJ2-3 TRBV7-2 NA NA TGTGCCAGCAGCTTAGCGGGGGTGGGAGTGGCAGATACGCAGTATTTT CASSLAGVGVADTQYF
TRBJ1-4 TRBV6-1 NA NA TGTGCCAGCAGTGAAAGAAAAGGAAAACTGTTTTTT CASSERKGKLFF
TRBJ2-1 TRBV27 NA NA TGTGCCAGCAGTTTATCGATAGGGATAGGGCAGTTCTTC CASSLSIGIGQFF
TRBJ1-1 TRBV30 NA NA TGTGCCGGTCCAAGGGAGGGCACTGAAGCTTTCTTT CAGPREGTEAFF
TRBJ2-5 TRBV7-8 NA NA TGTGCCAGCAGCCGAAAAGGGACGGTACAGGAGACCCAGTACTTC CASSRKGTVQETQYF
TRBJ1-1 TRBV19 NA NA TGTGCCAGTACTCTCTTGCCCAGCATGAACACTGAAGCTTTCTTT CASTLLPSMNTEAFF
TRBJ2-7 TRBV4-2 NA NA TGTGCCAGCAGCCAAGAGAGGCTGGCCCACGGGGGAATTGACGAGCAGTACTTC CASSQERLAHGGIDEQYF
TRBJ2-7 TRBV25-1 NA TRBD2 TGTGCCAGCAGCCCGGTGGCTAGCGGGTACTACGAGCAGTACTTC CASSPVASGYYEQYF